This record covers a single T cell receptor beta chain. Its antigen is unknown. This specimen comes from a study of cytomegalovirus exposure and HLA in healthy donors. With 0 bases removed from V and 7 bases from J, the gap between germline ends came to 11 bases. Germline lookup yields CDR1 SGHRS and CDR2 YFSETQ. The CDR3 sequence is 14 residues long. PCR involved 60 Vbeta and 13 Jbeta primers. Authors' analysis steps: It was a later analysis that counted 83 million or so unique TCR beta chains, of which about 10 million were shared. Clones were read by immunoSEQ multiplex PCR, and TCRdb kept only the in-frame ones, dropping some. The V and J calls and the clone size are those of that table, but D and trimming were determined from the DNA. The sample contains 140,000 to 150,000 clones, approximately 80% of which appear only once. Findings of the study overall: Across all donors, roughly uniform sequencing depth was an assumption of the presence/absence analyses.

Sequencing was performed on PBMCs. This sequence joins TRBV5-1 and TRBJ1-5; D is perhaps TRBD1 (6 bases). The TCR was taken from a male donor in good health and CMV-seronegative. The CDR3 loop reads CASSLGGPQQPQHF. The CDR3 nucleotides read TGCGCCAGCAGCTTGGGGGGGCCCCAGCAGCCCCAGCATTTT.